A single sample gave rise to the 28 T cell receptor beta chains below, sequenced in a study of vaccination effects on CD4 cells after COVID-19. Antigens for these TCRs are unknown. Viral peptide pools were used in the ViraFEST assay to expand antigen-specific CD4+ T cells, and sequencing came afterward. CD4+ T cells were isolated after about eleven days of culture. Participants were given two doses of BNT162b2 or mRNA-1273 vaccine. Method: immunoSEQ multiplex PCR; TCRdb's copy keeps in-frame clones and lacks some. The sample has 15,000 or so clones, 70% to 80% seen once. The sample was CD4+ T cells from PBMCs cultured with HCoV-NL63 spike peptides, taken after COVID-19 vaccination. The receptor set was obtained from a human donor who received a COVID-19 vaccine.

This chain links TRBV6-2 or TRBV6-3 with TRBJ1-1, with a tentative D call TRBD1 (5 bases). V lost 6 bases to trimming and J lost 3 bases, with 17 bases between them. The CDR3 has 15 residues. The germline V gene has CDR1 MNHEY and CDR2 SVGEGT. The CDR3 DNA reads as TGTGCCAGCAGCCCCCACGGTGGGGCTGACACTGAAGCTTTCTTT. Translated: CASSPHGGADTEAFF.

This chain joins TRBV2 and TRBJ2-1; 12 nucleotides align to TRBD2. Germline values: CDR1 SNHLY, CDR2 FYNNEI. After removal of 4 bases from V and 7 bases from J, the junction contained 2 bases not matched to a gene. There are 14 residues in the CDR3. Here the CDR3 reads CASSVGTSGNEQFF. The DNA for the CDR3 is TGTGCCAGCAGTGTAGGGACTAGCGGGAATGAGCAGTTCTTC. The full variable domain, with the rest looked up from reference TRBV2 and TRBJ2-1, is EPEVTQTPSHQVTQMGQEVILRCVPISNHLYFYWYRQILGQKVEFLVSFYNNEISEKSEIFDDQFSVERPDGSNFTLKIRSTKLEDSAMYFCASSVGTSGNEQFFGPGTRLTVL.

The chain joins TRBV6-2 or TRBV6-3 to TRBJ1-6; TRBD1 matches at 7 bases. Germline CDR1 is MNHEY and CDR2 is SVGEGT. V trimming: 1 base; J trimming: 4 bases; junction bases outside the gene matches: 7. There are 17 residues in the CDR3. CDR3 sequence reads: CASSYLRTGQYNSPLHF. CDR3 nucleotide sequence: TGTGCCAGCAGTTACTTGAGGACAGGCCAATATAATTCACCCCTCCACTTT.

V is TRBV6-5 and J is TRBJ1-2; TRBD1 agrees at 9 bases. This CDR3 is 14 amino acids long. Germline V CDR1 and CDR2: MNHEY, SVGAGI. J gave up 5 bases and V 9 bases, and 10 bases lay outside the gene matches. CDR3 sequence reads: CASSPGQGRYGYTF. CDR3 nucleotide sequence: TGTGCCAGTTCCCCGGGACAGGGTCGGTATGGCTACACCTTC.

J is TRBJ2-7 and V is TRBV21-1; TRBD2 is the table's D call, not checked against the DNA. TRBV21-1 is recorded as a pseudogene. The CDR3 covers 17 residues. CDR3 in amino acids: CASSKERAYLPRSGQYF. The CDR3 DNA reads TGTGCCAGCAGCAAAGAGAGGGCCTACCTTCCTCGTTCTGGGCAGTACTTC.

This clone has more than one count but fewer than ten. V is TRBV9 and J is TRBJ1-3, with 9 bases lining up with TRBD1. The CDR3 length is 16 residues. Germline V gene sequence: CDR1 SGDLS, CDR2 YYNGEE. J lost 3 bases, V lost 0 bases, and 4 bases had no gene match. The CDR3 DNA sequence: TGTGCCAGCAGCGTAGATTGGGACAGGGTTGGAAACACCATATATTTT. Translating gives CASSVDWDRVGNTIYF.

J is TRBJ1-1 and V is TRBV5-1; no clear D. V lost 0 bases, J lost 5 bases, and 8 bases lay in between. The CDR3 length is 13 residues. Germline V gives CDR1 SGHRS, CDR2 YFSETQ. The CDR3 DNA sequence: TGCGCCAGCAGCTTGGACCCCGGGACTGAAGCTTTCTTT. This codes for CASSLDPGTEAFF.

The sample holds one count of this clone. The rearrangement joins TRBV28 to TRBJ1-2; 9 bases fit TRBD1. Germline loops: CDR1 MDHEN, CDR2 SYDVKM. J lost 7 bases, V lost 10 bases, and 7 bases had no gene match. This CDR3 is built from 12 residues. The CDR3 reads CAIGQGRFGYTF. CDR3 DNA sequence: TGTGCCATTGGACAGGGGAGGTTTGGCTACACCTTC.

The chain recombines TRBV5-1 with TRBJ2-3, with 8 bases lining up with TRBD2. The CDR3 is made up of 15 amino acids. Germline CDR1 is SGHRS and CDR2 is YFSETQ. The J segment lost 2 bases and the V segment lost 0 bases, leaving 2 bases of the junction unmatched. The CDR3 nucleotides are TGCGCCAGCAGCTTGGCACTAGCGGTCACAGATACGCAGTATTTT. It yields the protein CASSLALAVTDTQYF.

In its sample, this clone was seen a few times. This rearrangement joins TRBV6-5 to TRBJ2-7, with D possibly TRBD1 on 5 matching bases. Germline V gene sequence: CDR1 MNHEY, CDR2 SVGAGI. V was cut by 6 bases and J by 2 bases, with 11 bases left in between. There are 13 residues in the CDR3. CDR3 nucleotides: TGTGCCAGCAGGTCTGGACACCCCTACGAGCAGTACTTC. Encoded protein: CASRSGHPYEQYF.

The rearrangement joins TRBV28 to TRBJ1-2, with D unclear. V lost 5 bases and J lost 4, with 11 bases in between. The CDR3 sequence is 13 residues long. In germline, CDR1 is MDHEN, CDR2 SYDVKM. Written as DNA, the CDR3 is TGTGCCAGCAGTCCGAGGATACTCTATGGCTACACCTTC. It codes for CASSPRILYGYTF.

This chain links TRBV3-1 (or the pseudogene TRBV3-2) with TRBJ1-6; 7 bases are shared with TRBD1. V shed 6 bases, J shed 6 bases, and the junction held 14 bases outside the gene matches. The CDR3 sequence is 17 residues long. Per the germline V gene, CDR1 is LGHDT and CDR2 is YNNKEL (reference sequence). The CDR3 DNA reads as TGTGCCAGCAGGGGGGGAGGACAGGTAGTGGGTAATTCACCCCTCCACTTT. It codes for CASRGGGQVVGNSPLHF.

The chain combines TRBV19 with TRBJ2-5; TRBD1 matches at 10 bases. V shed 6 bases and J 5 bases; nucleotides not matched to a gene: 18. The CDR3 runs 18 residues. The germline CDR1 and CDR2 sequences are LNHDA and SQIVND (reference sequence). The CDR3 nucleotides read TGTGCCAGTAGCCACCGTCCTGAGACAGGGGGCAGGGGGGAGACCCAGTACTTC. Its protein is CASSHRPETGGRGETQYF.

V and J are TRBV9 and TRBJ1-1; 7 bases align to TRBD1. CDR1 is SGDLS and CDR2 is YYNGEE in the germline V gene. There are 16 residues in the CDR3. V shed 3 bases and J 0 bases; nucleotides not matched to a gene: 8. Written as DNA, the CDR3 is TGTGCCAGCAGCGCCGGGGACAGACCCATGAACACTGAAGCTTTCTTT. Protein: CASSAGDRPMNTEAFF.

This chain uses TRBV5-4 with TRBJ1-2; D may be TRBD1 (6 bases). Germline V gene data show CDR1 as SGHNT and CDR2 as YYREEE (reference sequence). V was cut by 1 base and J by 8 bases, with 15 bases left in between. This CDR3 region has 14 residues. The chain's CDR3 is CASSLRDRPVGYTF. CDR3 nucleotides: TGTGCCAGCAGCTTGCGAGACAGGCCTGTGGGCTACACCTTC.

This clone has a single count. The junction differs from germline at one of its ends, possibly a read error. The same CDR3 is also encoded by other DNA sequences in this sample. The CDR3: CASSLSQGREQYF. The CDR3 DNA reads TGTGCTAGCAGCTTATCGCAGGGAAGGGAGCAGTACTTC. The rearrangement uses TRBV7-7 and TRBJ2-7, with D perhaps matching TRBD1 (5 bases). Germline CDR1 and CDR2: SSHAT and FNYEAQ (reference sequence). The CDR3 loop spans 13 amino acids.

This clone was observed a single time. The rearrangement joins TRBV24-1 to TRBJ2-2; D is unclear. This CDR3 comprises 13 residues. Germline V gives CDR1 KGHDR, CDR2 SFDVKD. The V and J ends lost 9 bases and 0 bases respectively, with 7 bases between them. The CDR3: CATLDANTGELFF. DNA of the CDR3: TGTGCCACCTTAGACGCGAACACCGGGGAGCTGTTTTTT.

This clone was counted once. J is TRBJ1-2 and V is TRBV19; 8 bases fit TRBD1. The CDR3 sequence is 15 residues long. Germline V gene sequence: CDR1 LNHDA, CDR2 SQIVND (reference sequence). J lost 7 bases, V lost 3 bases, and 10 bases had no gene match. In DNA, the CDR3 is TGTGCCAGTAGTATGTGGGACAGGAACCACGGTGGCTACACCTTC. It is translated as CASSMWDRNHGGYTF.

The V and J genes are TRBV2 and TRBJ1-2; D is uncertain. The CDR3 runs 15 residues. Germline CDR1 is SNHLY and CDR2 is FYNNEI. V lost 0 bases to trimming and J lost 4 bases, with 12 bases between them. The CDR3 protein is CASSEAGAQGYGYTF. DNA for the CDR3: TGTGCCAGCAGTGAAGCAGGAGCCCAAGGCTATGGCTACACCTTC. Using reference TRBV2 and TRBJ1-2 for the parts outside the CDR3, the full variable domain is EPEVTQTPSHQVTQMGQEVILRCVPISNHLYFYWYRQILGQKVEFLVSFYNNEISEKSEIFDDQFSVERPDGSNFTLKIRSTKLEDSAMYFCASSEAGAQGYGYTFGSGTRLTVV.

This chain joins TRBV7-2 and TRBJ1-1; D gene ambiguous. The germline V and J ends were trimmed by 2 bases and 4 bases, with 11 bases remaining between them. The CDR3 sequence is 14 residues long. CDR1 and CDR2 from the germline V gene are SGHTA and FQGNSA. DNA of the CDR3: TGTGCCAGCAGCTTAAAGGGCTCGGGCACTGAAGCTTTCTTT. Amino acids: CASSLKGSGTEAFF.

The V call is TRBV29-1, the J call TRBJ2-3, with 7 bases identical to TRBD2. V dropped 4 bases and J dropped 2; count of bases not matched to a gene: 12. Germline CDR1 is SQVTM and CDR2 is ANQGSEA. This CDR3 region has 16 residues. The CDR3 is CSVARGEGGNTDTQYF. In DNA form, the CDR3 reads TGCAGCGTTGCCCGGGGGGAGGGCGGGAACACAGATACGCAGTATTTT.

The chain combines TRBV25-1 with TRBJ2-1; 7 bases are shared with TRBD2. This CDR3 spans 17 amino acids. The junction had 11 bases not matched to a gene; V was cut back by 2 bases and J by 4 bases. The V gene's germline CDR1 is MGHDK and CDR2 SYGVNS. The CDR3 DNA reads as TGTGCCAGCAGTGAAACGGAGACTAGCAGGACTTACAATGAGCAGTTCTTC. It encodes CASSETETSRTYNEQFF. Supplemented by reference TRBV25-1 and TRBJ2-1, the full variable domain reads EADIYQTPRYLVIGTGKKITLECSQTMGHDKMYWYQQDPGMELHLIHYSYGVNSTEKGDLSSESTVSRIRTEHFPLTLESARPSHTSQYLCASSETETSRTYNEQFFGPGTRLTVL.

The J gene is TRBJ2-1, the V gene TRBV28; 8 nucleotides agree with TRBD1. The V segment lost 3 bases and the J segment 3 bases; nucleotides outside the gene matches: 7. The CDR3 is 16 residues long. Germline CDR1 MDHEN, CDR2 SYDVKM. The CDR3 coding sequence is TGTGCCAGCAGTTTGTGGTCAGGGGGCTTCTACAATGAGCAGTTCTTC. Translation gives CASSLWSGGFYNEQFF.

The CDR3 is CASRLSGSSYEQYF. For the CDR3, the DNA is TGTGCCAGCAGGCTTAGCGGGAGCTCCTACGAGCAGTACTTC. V usage is TRBV3-1 (or the pseudogene TRBV3-2) and J usage is TRBJ2-7; 9 positions agree with TRBD2. Trimming at V came to 6 bases and at J to 0 bases, leaving 3 bases not matched to a gene. Germline loops: CDR1 LGHDT, CDR2 YNNKEL (reference sequence). CDR3 length: 14 amino acids.

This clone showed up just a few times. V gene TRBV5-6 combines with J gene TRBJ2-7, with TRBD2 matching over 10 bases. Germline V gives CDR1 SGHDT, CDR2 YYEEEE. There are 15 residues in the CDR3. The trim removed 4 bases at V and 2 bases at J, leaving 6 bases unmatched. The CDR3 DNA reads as TGTGCCAGCAGCAGATTAGCGGGAGGCACCTACGAGCAGTACTTC. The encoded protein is CASSRLAGGTYEQYF.

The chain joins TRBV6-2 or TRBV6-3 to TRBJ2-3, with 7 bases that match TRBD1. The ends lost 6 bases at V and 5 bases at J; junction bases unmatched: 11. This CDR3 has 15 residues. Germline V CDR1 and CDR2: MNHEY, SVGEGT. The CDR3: CASSTRQGWRDTQYF. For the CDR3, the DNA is TGTGCCAGCAGCACGCGACAGGGATGGAGAGATACGCAGTATTTT.

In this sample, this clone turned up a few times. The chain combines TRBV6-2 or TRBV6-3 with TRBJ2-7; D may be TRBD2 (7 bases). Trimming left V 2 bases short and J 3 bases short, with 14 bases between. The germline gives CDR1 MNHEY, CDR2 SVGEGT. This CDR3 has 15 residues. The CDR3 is CASSYAGALNYEQYF. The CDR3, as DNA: TGTGCCAGCAGTTACGCGGGGGCCCTGAACTACGAGCAGTACTTC.

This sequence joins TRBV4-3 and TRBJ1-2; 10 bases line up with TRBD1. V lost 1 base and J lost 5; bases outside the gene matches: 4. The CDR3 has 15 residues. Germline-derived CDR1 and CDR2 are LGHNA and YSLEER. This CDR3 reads CASSQGKGQGYGYTF. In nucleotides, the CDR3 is TGCGCCAGCAGCCAAGGAAAGGGACAGGGGTATGGCTACACCTTC.